In this sample, the clone carrying this TCR beta chain turned up a few times. Its antigen remains unknown. Together with a sample-barcoded 5' primer, a J-beta primer mix was included in a second PCR lasting 7 to 11 cycles. Carrying 12 random nucleotides, a template-switch adaptor labeled each individual cDNA molecule. One entry per CDR3 protein, called by TCRdb with MiXCR from the 5' RACE reads. The repertoire includes roughly 1.5 million distinct CDR3 sequences, approximately 39% of them detected once, and roughly 3.7% sits in the top ten. This specimen belongs to a study of blood T cells in healthy people across ages. Study-wide results and limits: In long-lived donors, naive CD4+ cell counts and diversity exceeded those of aged donors.

V was clipped by 5 bases and J by 4 bases; unmatched bases: 6. The CDR3 extends over 14 amino acids. From germline, CDR1 is SGHTA and CDR2 FQGTGA. J is TRBJ2-3 and V is TRBV7-3, with TRBD1 matching over 7 bases. This receptor was identified in a woman in her late teens or twenties in good health. Material: blood. This CDR3 is CASSTRQGSDTQYF. CDR3 sequence (DNA): TGTGCCAGCAGCACGCGACAGGGCTCAGATACGCAGTATTTT. The entire variable domain, with the rest obtained from reference TRBV7-3 and TRBJ2-3, is as follows: GAGVSQTPSNKVTEKGKYVELRCDPISGHTALYWYRQSLGQGPEFLIYFQGTGAADDSGLPNDRFFAVRPEGSVSTLKIQRTERGDSAVYLCASSTRQGSDTQYFGPGTRLTVL.